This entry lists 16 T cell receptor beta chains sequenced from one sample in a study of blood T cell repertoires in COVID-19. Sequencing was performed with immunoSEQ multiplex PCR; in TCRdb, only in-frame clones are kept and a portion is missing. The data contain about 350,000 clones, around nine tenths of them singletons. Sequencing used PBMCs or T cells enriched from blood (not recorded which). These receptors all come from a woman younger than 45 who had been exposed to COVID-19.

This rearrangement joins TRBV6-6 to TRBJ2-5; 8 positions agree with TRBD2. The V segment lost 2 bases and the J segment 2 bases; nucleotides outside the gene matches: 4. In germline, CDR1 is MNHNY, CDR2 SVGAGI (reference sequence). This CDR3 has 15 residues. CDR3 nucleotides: TGTGCCAGCAGTTACCCACTAGCGGAGCAAGAGACCCAGTACTTC. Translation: CASSYPLAEQETQYF.

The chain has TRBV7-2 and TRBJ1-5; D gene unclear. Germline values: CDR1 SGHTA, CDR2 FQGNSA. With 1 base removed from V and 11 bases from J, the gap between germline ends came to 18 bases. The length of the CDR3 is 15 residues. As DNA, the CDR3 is TGTGCCAGCAGCTTAGTCCCTGCAGGTCGAGCGGCCCAGCATTTT. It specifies CASSLVPAGRAAQHF.

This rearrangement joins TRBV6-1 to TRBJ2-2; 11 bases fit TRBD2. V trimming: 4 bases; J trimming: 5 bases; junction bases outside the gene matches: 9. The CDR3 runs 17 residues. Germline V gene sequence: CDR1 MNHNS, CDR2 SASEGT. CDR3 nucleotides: TGTGCCAGCAGTGCACTAGCGGGAGTAGTACGGACCGGGGAGCTGTTTTTT. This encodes CASSALAGVVRTGELFF.

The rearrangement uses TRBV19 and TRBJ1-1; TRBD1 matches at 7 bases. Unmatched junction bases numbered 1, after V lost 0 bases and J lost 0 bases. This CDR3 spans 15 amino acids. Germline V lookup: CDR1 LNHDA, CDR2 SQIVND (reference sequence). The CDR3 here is CASSIEGTVNTEAFF. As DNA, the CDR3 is TGTGCCAGTAGTATAGAGGGGACAGTGAACACTGAAGCTTTCTTT.

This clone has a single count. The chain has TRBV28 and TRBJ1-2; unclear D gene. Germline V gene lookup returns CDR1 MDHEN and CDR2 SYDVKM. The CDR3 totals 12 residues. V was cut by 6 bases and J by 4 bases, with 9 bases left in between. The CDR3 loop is CASRPQRYGYTF. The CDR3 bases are TGTGCCAGCAGACCCCAGCGCTATGGCTACACCTTC.

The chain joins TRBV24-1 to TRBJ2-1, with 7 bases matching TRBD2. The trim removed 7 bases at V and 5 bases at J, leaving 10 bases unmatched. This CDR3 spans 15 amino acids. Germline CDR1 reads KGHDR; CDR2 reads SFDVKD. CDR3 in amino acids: CATRARGEGHNEQFF. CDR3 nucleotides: TGTGCCACCAGAGCCCGAGGGGAGGGCCACAATGAGCAGTTCTTC.

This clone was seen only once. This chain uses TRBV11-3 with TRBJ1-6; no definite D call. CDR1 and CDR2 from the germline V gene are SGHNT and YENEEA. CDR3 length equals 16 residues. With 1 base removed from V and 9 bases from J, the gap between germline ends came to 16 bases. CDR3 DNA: TGTGCCAGCAGCTTAGGAGACGGTGCGGCGGGTTCACCCCTCCACTTT. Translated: CASSLGDGAAGSPLHF.

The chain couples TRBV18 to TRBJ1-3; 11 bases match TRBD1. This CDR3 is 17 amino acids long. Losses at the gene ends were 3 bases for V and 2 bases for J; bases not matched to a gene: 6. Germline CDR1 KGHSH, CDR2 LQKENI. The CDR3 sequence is CASSPRTGGLAGNTIYF. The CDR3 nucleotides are TGTGCCAGCTCACCGAGGACAGGGGGCTTGGCTGGAAACACCATATATTTT. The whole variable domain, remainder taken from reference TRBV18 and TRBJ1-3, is NAGVMQNPRHLVRRRGQEARLRCSPMKGHSHVYWYRQLPEEGLKFMVYLQKENIIDESGMPKERFSAEFPKEGPSILRIQQVVRGDSAAYFCASSPRTGGLAGNTIYFGEGSWLTVV.

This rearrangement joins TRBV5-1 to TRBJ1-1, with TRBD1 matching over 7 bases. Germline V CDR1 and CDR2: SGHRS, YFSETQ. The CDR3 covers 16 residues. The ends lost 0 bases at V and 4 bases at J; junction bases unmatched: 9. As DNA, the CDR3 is TGCGCCAGCAGCTTGGCCACGGGACAGATCGGCACTGAAGCTTTCTTT. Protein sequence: CASSLATGQIGTEAFF.

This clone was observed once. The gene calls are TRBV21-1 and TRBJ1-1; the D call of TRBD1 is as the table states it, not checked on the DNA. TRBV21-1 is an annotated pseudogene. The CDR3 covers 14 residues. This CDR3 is CASSKDRSGTEAFF. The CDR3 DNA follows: TGTGCCAGCAGCAAGGACAGGTCGGGAACTGAAGCTTTCTTT.

The DNA of the CDR3 is TGTGCCACCAGCCCCGAAGGACAGGGTTACGAGCAGTACTTC. Its protein product is CATSPEGQGYEQYF. This chain uses TRBV15 with TRBJ2-7, with 8 bases matching TRBD1. Germline values: CDR1 LNHNV, CDR2 YYDKDF (reference sequence). CDR3 length equals 14 residues. The V segment lost 5 bases and the J segment 4 bases; nucleotides outside the gene matches: 7.

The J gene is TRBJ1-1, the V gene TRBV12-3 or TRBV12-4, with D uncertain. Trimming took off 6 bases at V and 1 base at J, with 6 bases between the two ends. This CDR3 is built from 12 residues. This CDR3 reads CASRSGNTEAFF. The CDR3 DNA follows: TGTGCCAGCAGATCAGGGAACACTGAAGCTTTCTTT.

The CDR3 sequence: CASSSSGVPYNEQFF. CDR3 nucleotides: TGTGCCAGCAGTTCATCAGGGGTCCCCTACAATGAGCAGTTCTTC. The gene calls are TRBV27 and TRBJ2-1; possible D gene TRBD1, 6 bases. Trimming took off 4 bases at V and 2 bases at J, with 12 bases between the two ends. The CDR3 covers 15 residues. Germline V gene data show CDR1 as MNHEY and CDR2 as SMNVEV (reference sequence).

The DNA of the CDR3 is TGTGCCAGCAGCCCCACGGGTCCAAGTTTGCCCCAGCATTTT. Translation: CASSPTGPSLPQHF. The chain links TRBV21-1 to TRBJ1-5. TRBV21-1 is labeled a pseudogene. The CDR3 is made up of 14 amino acids.

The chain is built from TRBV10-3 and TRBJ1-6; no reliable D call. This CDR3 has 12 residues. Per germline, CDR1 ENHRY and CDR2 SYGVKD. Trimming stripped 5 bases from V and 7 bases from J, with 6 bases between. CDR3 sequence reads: CAISPSNSPLHF. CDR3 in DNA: TGTGCCATCAGTCCCTCCAATTCACCCCTCCACTTT.

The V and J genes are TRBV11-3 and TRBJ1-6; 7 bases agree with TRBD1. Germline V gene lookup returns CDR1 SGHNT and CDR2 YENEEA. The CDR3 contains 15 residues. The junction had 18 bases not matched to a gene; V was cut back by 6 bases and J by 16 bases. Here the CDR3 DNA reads TGTGCCAGCAGTACCCGGGACAGCCAAGCCTTTAAGCTCCACTTT. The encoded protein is CASSTRDSQAFKLHF. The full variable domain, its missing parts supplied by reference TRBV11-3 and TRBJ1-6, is EAGVVQSPRYKIIEKKQPVAFWCNPISGHNTLYWYLQNLGQGPELLIRYENEEAVDDSQLPKDRFSAERLKGVDSTLKIQPAELGDSAVYLCASSTRDSQAFKLHFGNGTRLTVT.